Below, one TCR beta chain is given with its context. Its target is unknown. Its ends do not fully match the called genes, so a read error is possible. The data stem from a study of CD8+CD57+ T cells in acquired aplastic anemia. Study-level results: Sharing between patients and controls was observed for some 27 CD8+ CDR3 sequences. Patient and control CD8+ Simpson's diversity was not significantly different.

This CDR3 has 13 amino acids. From germline, CDR1 is SGDLS and CDR2 YYNGEE. Investigators profiled TCR beta VDJ and CDR3 from genomic DNA template. One entry per CDR3 protein results from TCRdb running MiXCR on the reads. The table records about 420,000 distinct CDR3 sequences, around 72% of them present only once. The sequenced material came from sorted CD4+, CD8+, or CD8+CD57+ T cells (not recorded which) from PBMCs. This clonotype was sampled from a human donor in good health, serving as a control. The chain recombines TRBV9 with TRBJ2-1, with D tentatively TRBD1 (6 bases). CDR3 residues: CASSARTVDRQNF. The CDR3 nucleotides read TGTGCCAGCAGCGCAAGGACAGTAGACAGGCAGAATTTC.